This T cell receptor beta chain was captured by sequencing in a study of response to subunit inactivated influenza vaccine. Study results and limitations: Researchers suggested that each seasonal influenza vaccination recruits few new T cells.

About this clonotype: Its target is not known.

TCRdb processed the RT-PCR reads anew with MiXCR; each CDR3 protein has one entry. Of 550,000 to 800,000 distinct CDR3 sequences detected, 15% to 19% appear once; the ten largest clones hold around 10%. Trimming took 5 bases from V and 3 from J; bases not matched to a gene: 6. Per the germline V gene, CDR1 is SGHRS and CDR2 is YFSETQ. The CDR3 contains 14 residues. Material: PBMCs from blood, obtained approximately 12 days after vaccination. This sequence originates from a man aged 50 to 60 who received an inactivated influenza vaccine. This chain connects TRBV5-1 to TRBJ2-5, with 8 bases that match TRBD1. As DNA, the CDR3 is TGCGCCAGCAGTCAAAAACAGGGGGAAGAGACCCAGTACTTC. It translates to CASSQKQGEETQYF.